These T cell receptor beta chains were read from a single sample in a study of human T cells and chemical hapten exposure. TCRdb redid the calling of the 5' RACE reads with MiXCR, one entry per CDR3 protein. The sample lists about 140,000 distinct CDR3 sequences, around 4% seen once, with approximately 1.3% in the top ten. These TCRs come from a female donor in good health. CDR3s include the opening cysteine and the closing phenylalanine or tryptophan. The D gene is left open where the match is weak. A clone size is listed for some rows: how often the clone was seen (once, few, many), or a class if it is expanded.

>many|TRBJ2-7|TRBV5-4|.
TGTGCCAGCAGCTTGGTGAACGAGCAGTACTTC
CASSLVNEQYF
>few|TRBJ2-5|TRBV5-4|.
TGTGCCAGCAGTCTCGGGACACAGCAAGAGACCCAGTACTTC
CASSLGTQQETQYF
>.|TRBJ2-7|TRBV12-3/TRBV12-4|.
TGTGCCAGCACCCCTGGCGGGGCCTTCCGCGAGCAGTACTTC
CASTPGGAFREQYF
>many|TRBJ2-1|TRBV6-4|TRBD2
TGTGCCAGCAGCCTAGCGGGGGGGAGCTCCTACAATGAGCAGTTCTTC
CASSLAGGSSYNEQFF
>many|TRBJ1-1|TRBV13|.
TGTGCCAGCAGCTTAGCGTGGGGCGGGAACACTGAAGCTTTCTTT
CASSLAWGGNTEAFF
>many|TRBJ2-5|TRBV11-2|.
TGTGCCAGCAGCTTAGATATAGGGTCGGGGCCCCTCGGGGAGACCCAGTACTTC
CASSLDIGSGPLGETQYF
>many|TRBJ2-1|TRBV20-1|.
TGCAGTGCTAGAGACCCGGGACAAGCACGCAATGAGCAGTTCTTC
CSARDPGQARNEQFF
>many|TRBJ1-5|TRBV6-5|.
TGTGCCAGCAGAGCCGGGACGGTTAATCAGCCCCAGCATTTT
CASRAGTVNQPQHF
>many|TRBJ2-3|TRBV19|.
TGTGCCAGTAGGAGACTAGGAACAGATACGCAGTATTTT
CASRRLGTDTQYF
>.|TRBJ2-1|TRBV7-2|.
TGTGCCAGCAGCTTAGCAGGGGGGGGGAATAATCACAATGAGCAGTTCTTC
CASSLAGGGNNHNEQFF
>many|TRBJ2-1|TRBV11-2|TRBD2
TGTGCCAGCGACCCTAGCGGGGGGGCCTACAATGAGCAGTTCTTC
CASDPSGGAYNEQFF
>few|TRBJ2-7|TRBV12-3/TRBV12-4|.
TGTGCCAGCAGTCGAGCGAATTCCTACGAGCAGTACTTC
CASSRANSYEQYF
>.|TRBJ1-4|TRBV5-6|TRBD1
TGTGCCAGCAGCTTGGGACAGGGGGCGACCCTAGACAGAAAACTGTTTTTT
CASSLGQGATLDRKLFF
>many|TRBJ1-3|TRBV24-1|.
TGTGCCACCAGTGTAATCGGACAGCCCCGCTCTGGAAACACCATATATTTT
CATSVIGQPRSGNTIYF
>many|TRBJ1-6|TRBV14|TRBD1
TGTGCCAGCAGCCAAGATTGGGGAGGGGGCTCACCCCTCCACTTT
CASSQDWGGGSPLHF
>many|TRBJ2-5|TRBV7-8|.
TGTGCCAGCAGCTTACAGGGGGGGGGTGAGACCCAGTACTTC
CASSLQGGGETQYF
>many|TRBJ2-7|TRBV7-8|.
TGTGCCAGCAGCTTAAATGACTACGAGCAGTACTTC
CASSLNDYEQYF
>few|TRBJ1-1|TRBV6-6|.
TGTGCCAGCAGTCGCATTTGGGGGGAAACTGAAGCTTTCTTT
CASSRIWGETEAFF
>many|TRBJ2-2|TRBV6-2/TRBV6-3|.
TGTGCCAGCAGCGGCGGACAGTCGAACACCGGGGAGCTGTTTTTT
CASSGGQSNTGELFF
>.|TRBJ2-7|TRBV5-1|TRBD2
TGCGCCAGTGAGCGGGGGGGCCTAAACAGAGTACTAGACGAGCAGTACTTC
CASERGGLNRVLDEQYF
>many|TRBJ2-5|TRBV6-5|TRBD2
TGTGCCAGCAGTGCAAGCGGGGGGGCCCTAGAGACCCAGTACTTC
CASSASGGALETQYF
>many|TRBJ2-4|TRBV19|TRBD1
TGTGCCAGTAGTATCGCCAGGACAGGGCCGTTGAACATTCAGTACTTC
CASSIARTGPLNIQYF
>many|TRBJ1-1|TRBV18|.
TGTGCCAGCTCACGGAGACAGGCTATGAACACTGAAGCTTTCTTT
CASSRRQAMNTEAFF
>many|TRBJ2-7|TRBV6-1|.
TGTGCCAGCAGTGCCCAGGACGGGGCCTACGAGCAGTACTTC
CASSAQDGAYEQYF
>many|TRBJ2-7|TRBV20-1|TRBD1
TGCAGTGCCTTGGACCGGGACAGGGGGCCCGCCGACGCCTACGAGCAGTACTTC
CSALDRDRGPADAYEQYF
>many|TRBJ1-1|TRBV10-3|TRBD1
TGTGCCATCAGTGTGGACCCGGGACAGGAGGACACTGAAGCTTTCTTT
CAISVDPGQEDTEAFF
>many|TRBJ1-5|TRBV9|.
TGTGCCAGCAGCGTAGGGGCATCGGGCAATCAGCCCCAGCATTTT
CASSVGASGNQPQHF
>many|TRBJ2-6|TRBV12-3/TRBV12-4|TRBD1
TGTGCCAGCAGTCTCACAGGGGCCTCTGGGGCCAACGTCCTGACTTTC
CASSLTGASGANVLTF
>many|TRBJ1-5|TRBV2|.
TGTGCCAGCAGTGAAACTCGGTCGTCTAATCAGCCCCAGCATTTT
CASSETRSSNQPQHF
>many|TRBJ2-6|TRBV4-1|.
TGCGCCAGCAGCCAACCTCGACTAGTCCCACCAACCCCTGGGGCCAACGTCCTGACTTTC
CASSQPRLVPPTPGANVLTF
>many|TRBJ1-5|TRBV7-9|.
TGTGCCCGGGCCGGAGGGGGTCTTAGCAATCAGCCCCAGCATTTT
CARAGGGLSNQPQHF
>few|TRBJ2-7|TRBV29-1|TRBD1
TGCAGCGTGAAAGGGACAGGGTCAGTCTACGAGCAGTACTTC
CSVKGTGSVYEQYF
>many|TRBJ1-5|TRBV7-2|.
TGTGCCAGCAGCAGCCGTGCAGGGCAGACAAATCAGCCCCAGCATTTT
CASSSRAGQTNQPQHF
>many|TRBJ1-3|TRBV6-6|.
TGTGCCAGCAGAATTAGGCAGGGAACTGGAAACACCATATATTTT
CASRIRQGTGNTIYF
>many|TRBJ2-7|TRBV6-5|TRBD1
TGTGCCAGCAGTTACTACAGGGGGCAAGAGCAGTACTTC
CASSYYRGQEQYF
>many|TRBJ1-4|TRBV2|.
TGTGCCAGCCTACAGGGCGCTAATGAAAAACTGTTTTTT
CASLQGANEKLFF
>many|TRBJ1-1|TRBV6-2/TRBV6-3|TRBD1
TGTGCCACTGGACAGGGACTACTTCGCACTGAAGCTTTCTTT
CATGQGLLRTEAFF
>.|TRBJ1-1|TRBV29-1|.
TGCAGCGCCATAAGTCCGTCTGAAGCTTTCTTT
CSAISPSEAFF
>many|TRBJ2-3|TRBV2|.
TGTGCCAGCAGTGGGACAGCAAAATTCACAGATACGCAGTATTTT
CASSGTAKFTDTQYF
>many|TRBJ2-1|TRBV19|TRBD2
TGTGCCAGTAGGGAAATCGGGGGGGGCTCCTACAATGAGCAGTTCTTC
CASREIGGGSYNEQFF
>.|TRBJ1-2|TRBV9|.
TGTGCCAGCAGCGCGTTTCACAGGAGCAACGATGGCTACACCTTC
CASSAFHRSNDGYTF
>.|TRBJ2-3|TRBV7-2|TRBD1
TGTGCCAGCACCTACTGGTGGGACAGGGGAACAGATACGCAGTATTTT
CASTYWWDRGTDTQYF
>many|TRBJ1-6|TRBV18|.
TGTGCCAGCTCACCACGAGATTCACCCCTCCACTTT
CASSPRDSPLHF
>many|TRBJ2-1|TRBV29-1|TRBD1
TGCAGCGTTGACGACCCGGGACAGGGGGCTTACAATGAGCAGTTCTTC
CSVDDPGQGAYNEQFF
>few|TRBJ1-5|TRBV2|.
TGTGCCAGCAGCGTCCGACACAATGCCCAGCATTTT
CASSVRHNAQHF
>few|TRBJ1-6|TRBV7-2|TRBD1
TGTGCCAGCAGCCGCCCCAGGGGGTTCTCGGACAGAGACTATAATTCACCCCTCCACTTT
CASSRPRGFSDRDYNSPLHF
>many|TRBJ1-4|TRBV27|.
TGTGCCAGCAGAAGCCGGGGCCTTAATGAAAAACTGTTTTTT
CASRSRGLNEKLFF
>many|TRBJ1-1|TRBV12-3/TRBV12-4|.
TGTGCCAGCAGTTTAGAGTTTGTTTTTAGAGTGGAAGCTTTCTTT
CASSLEFVFRVEAFF
>many|TRBJ2-7|TRBV6-2/TRBV6-3|.
TGTGCCAGCAGTGTCCGGGGGAACTACGAGCAGTACTTC
CASSVRGNYEQYF
>many|TRBJ1-2|TRBV6-5|TRBD1
TGTGCCAGCTCTCAAGGACAGGGGGCGTTCCCTGGCTATGGCTACACCTTC
CASSQGQGAFPGYGYTF
>few|TRBJ1-1|TRBV7-9|.
TGTGCCAGCAGCTTAGGTGAGGACACTGAAGCTTTCTTT
CASSLGEDTEAFF
>many|TRBJ2-1|TRBV7-2|.
TGTGCCAGCAGCTTATCCTGGAGCTCCTACAATGAGCAGTTCTTC
CASSLSWSSYNEQFF
>few|TRBJ1-3|TRBV20-1|.
TGCAGTGCTGGGAGCTCTGGAGGCACCATATATTTT
CSAGSSGGTIYF
>many|TRBJ1-1|TRBV4-2|.
TGTGCCAGCAGCCAAGGCCCGTCTGAAGCTTTCTTT
CASSQGPSEAFF
>many|TRBJ1-1|TRBV20-1|.
TGCAGTGCTAGGGTCTCAGGGGTTGGGAACACTGAAGCTTTCTTT
CSARVSGVGNTEAFF